Listed below are T cell receptor beta chains from one sample, sequenced in a study of blood T cell repertoires in COVID-19. Repertoires were generated with immunoSEQ multiplex PCR, while TCRdb's copy carries only in-frame clones and drops some. The data show 250,000 or so clones, with around 84% seen just once and approximately 6.6% held by the top ten. What was sequenced was PBMCs or T cells enriched from blood (not recorded which). The source of these receptors is a woman between 45 and 60 years old who had been exposed to COVID-19. CDR3s include the opening cysteine and the closing phenylalanine or tryptophan. The order of the fields is J gene, clone size, D gene, V gene, CDR3 DNA, CDR3 protein. A D gene is named only where the DNA matches it firmly. Rows give clone size only sometimes, using once, few, many, or a class for an expanded clone.

TRBJ1-1	-	-	TRBV24-1	TGTGCCATACAGGACAGATCGAACACTGAAGCTTTCTTT	CAIQDRSNTEAFF
TRBJ1-6	-	TRBD1	TRBV9	TGTGCCAGCAGCCTCCGACAGGGGCCACCCCTCCACTTT	CASSLRQGPPLHF
TRBJ2-3	-	TRBD2	TRBV7-2	TGTGCCAGCAGCTTACAGTCTAGCGGGGGGGATACGCAGTATTTT	CASSLQSSGGDTQYF
TRBJ1-1	-	TRBD1	TRBV30	TGTGCCTGGTGCACAGGGGTGGGCACTGAAGCTTTCTTT	CAWCTGVGTEAFF
TRBJ2-7	-	-	TRBV5-1	TGCGCCAGCAGCTCGACGCAGGGGGCGGGGGTTCCGCAGTACTTC	CASSSTQGAGVPQYF
TRBJ2-7	-	TRBD2	TRBV7-2	TGTGCCAGCAGCTTAGGCGGGGGTTTAGCGGCGACCTACGAGCAGTACTTC	CASSLGGGLAATYEQYF
TRBJ2-2	-	-	TRBV9	TGTGCCAGCAGCGGTCCTAGTCTGAACACCGGGGAGCTGTTTTTT	CASSGPSLNTGELFF
TRBJ1-1	-	-	TRBV5-1	TGCGCCAGCAGCTTGGACAGGGTGAACACTGAAGCTTTCTTT	CASSLDRVNTEAFF
TRBJ1-2	-	-	TRBV14	TGTGCCAGCAGCCTGTTGACAGATACTAACTATGGCTACACCTTC	CASSLLTDTNYGYTF
TRBJ2-1	-	-	TRBV12-5	TGTGCTAGTGGTTTGGTTGAGGATGAGCAGTTCTTC	CASGLVEDEQFF
TRBJ1-5	once	TRBD1	TRBV18	TGTGCCAGCTCACTAGGACAGGGCGGTCAGCCCCAGCATTTT	CASSLGQGGQPQHF
TRBJ2-3	-	TRBD1	TRBV6-5	TGTGCCAGCAAGTGGACAGGGGGCGCAGATACGCAGTATTTT	CASKWTGGADTQYF
TRBJ1-1	-	-	TRBV18	TGTGCCAGCTCACCCGGGAACACTGAAGCTTTCTTT	CASSPGNTEAFF
TRBJ2-3	-	TRBD2	TRBV4-1	TGCGCCAGCAGCCCAAGCGGGGGCGAAGATACGCAGTATTTT	CASSPSGGEDTQYF
TRBJ2-3	-	-	TRBV7-2	TGTGCCAGCAGCTTTAGCGGTTGGGGAGATACGCAGTATTTT	CASSFSGWGDTQYF
TRBJ1-3	-	-	TRBV10-3	TGTGCCATCAGTGAGTCGAACAGCCTCTCTGGAAACACCATATATTTT	CAISESNSLSGNTIYF
TRBJ1-2	-	TRBD1	TRBV6-6	TGTGCCAGCAGGGGTCCCGGGACAGGGAGTGGCTACACCTTC	CASRGPGTGSGYTF
TRBJ1-5	-	-	TRBV27	TGTGCCAGCAGTCTTACACAGGGATACCAGCCCCAGCATTTT	CASSLTQGYQPQHF
TRBJ1-2	-	TRBD1	TRBV11-2	TGTGCCAGCAGCTACACACTGGGACAGAATGGCTACACCTTC	CASSYTLGQNGYTF
TRBJ1-2	-	-	TRBV7-2	TGTGCCAGCAGCCCAGAGTCAGGAAACCCCTATGGCTACACCTTC	CASSPESGNPYGYTF
TRBJ1-1	-	TRBD1	TRBV30	TGTGCCTGGAGTCGGGACAGGGGGAACACTGAAGCTTTCTTT	CAWSRDRGNTEAFF
TRBJ1-2	once	-	TRBV5-1	TGCGCCAGCAGCCCAACGGGCAGGGGCGGCTATGGCTACACCTTC	CASSPTGRGGYGYTF
TRBJ1-2	-	-	TRBV6-1	TGTGCCAGCAGTGAAGAGACACGCACCTATGGCTACACCTTC	CASSEETRTYGYTF
TRBJ2-3	few	TRBD2	TRBV7-2	TGTGCCAGCAGCAGGACTAGCGGGAGCACAGATACGCAGTATTTT	CASSRTSGSTDTQYF
TRBJ2-1	-	-	TRBV19	TGTGCCAGTAGTATGGGGAGATTCCTAAGTCTCGATGAGCAGTTCTTC	CASSMGRFLSLDEQFF
TRBJ1-1	-	-	TRBV6-4	TGTGCCAGCAGTCTAAATCTGAACACTGAAGCTTTCTTT	CASSLNLNTEAFF
TRBJ1-2	-	-	TRBV5-1	TGCGCCAGCAGCTTTGAGCCAGGCTTGGGTGGCTACACCTTC	CASSFEPGLGGYTF
TRBJ1-5	-	-	TRBV20-1	TGCAGTGCTAGTGAGAAAGTCGGGGATCAGCCCCAGCATTTT	CSASEKVGDQPQHF
TRBJ2-7	-	-	TRBV3-1/TRBV3-2	TGTGCCAGCAGCCAAGATTTGGGCGGGGAGCAGTACTTC	CASSQDLGGEQYF
TRBJ1-5	-	TRBD1	TRBV19	TGTGCCAGTAGTGCCCTGTGGGACAGGGGCAATCAGCCCCAGCATTTT	CASSALWDRGNQPQHF
TRBJ1-2	-	TRBD1	TRBV18	TGTGCCAGCTCACCACCCGGGACAGGGGGGCAAGGCTACACCTTC	CASSPPGTGGQGYTF
TRBJ2-1	-	TRBD2	TRBV18	TGTGCCAGCTCGCGGGGGTTGTACAATGAGCAGTTCTTC	CASSRGLYNEQFF
TRBJ2-1	once	TRBD2	TRBV19	TGTGCCAGTAGTGTCTCGGGGGGGCCGGTGAGCAATGAGCAGTTCTTC	CASSVSGGPVSNEQFF
TRBJ2-5	once	TRBD1	TRBV24-1	TGTGCCACCAGTGAACAGGGGAAAGAGACCCAGTACTTC	CATSEQGKETQYF
TRBJ1-6	-	-	TRBV11-2	TGTGCCAGCGGGGAGGGGGTCCTTAATTCACCCCTCCACTTT	CASGEGVLNSPLHF
TRBJ1-5	-	TRBD1	TRBV29-1	TGCAGCGTCCTCGGGACAGGTGATAGCAATCAGCCCCAGCATTTT	CSVLGTGDSNQPQHF
TRBJ1-5	-	-	TRBV28	TGTGCCAGCAGGCGAAACAATCAGCCCCAGCATTTT	CASRRNNQPQHF
TRBJ1-2	-	-	TRBV21-1	TGTGCCAGCAGCGCCCGGGACAGACCTTCTAACTATGGCTACACCTTC	CASSARDRPSNYGYTF
TRBJ2-1	-	TRBD1	TRBV19	TGTGCCAGTAGTATAGATCTCATGACAGGGAAGGCCTACAATGAGCAGTTCTTC	CASSIDLMTGKAYNEQFF
TRBJ2-1	-	-	TRBV5-4	TGTGCCAGCACGCCTGACATTAGGCAAAGGCCCTACAATGAGCAGTTCTTC	CASTPDIRQRPYNEQFF
TRBJ2-2	-	TRBD2	TRBV2	TGTGCCAGCAGTGAAGGCGGGGGGGACACCGGGGAGCTGTTTTTT	CASSEGGGDTGELFF
TRBJ1-2	-	TRBD1	TRBV19	TGTGCCAGTAGTATAAGATGGGACAGTGATGGCTACACCTTC	CASSIRWDSDGYTF
TRBJ2-5	-	TRBD2	TRBV15	TGTGCCACCAGCCCTCGGACTAGCGGGGGGTACAGGGAGACCCAGTACTTC	CATSPRTSGGYRETQYF
TRBJ1-6	few	-	TRBV28	TGTGCCAGCAGTTTTAACCCAAGAGATTCACCCCTCCACTTT	CASSFNPRDSPLHF
TRBJ1-4	-	TRBD1	TRBV19	TGTGCCAGCCGCCGGGACAGGGTAGGAGAGACTAATGAAAAACTGTTTTTT	CASRRDRVGETNEKLFF
TRBJ1-6	-	TRBD1	TRBV5-5	TGTGCCAGCAGCTTGGATCCGGGACAGGGGAGACGGAATTCACCCCTCCACTTT	CASSLDPGQGRRNSPLHF
TRBJ1-5	-	TRBD1	TRBV30	TGTGCCTGGAGTAAGCGCGTCGGGACAGGTGAGGATCAGCCCCAGCATTTT	CAWSKRVGTGEDQPQHF
TRBJ2-3	-	TRBD2	TRBV4-2	TGTGCCAGCAGCCAAGACAGCGGGGGGGCTGGGACAGATACGCAGTATTTT	CASSQDSGGAGTDTQYF
TRBJ2-2	-	-	TRBV7-9	TGTGCCAGCAGGCGCCGGGACGGGGAGCTGTTTTTT	CASRRRDGELFF
TRBJ1-5	-	TRBD1	TRBV7-2	TGTGCCAGCAGCCGGGACAGGGCTAATCAGCCCCAGCATTTT	CASSRDRANQPQHF
TRBJ1-2	-	-	TRBV11-3	TGTGCCAGCAGCTTAGCCCCTACGGGGAGGGTCTACACCTTC	CASSLAPTGRVYTF
TRBJ1-3	-	-	TRBV29-1	TGCAGCGTCCGCTCTGGAAACACCATATATTTT	CSVRSGNTIYF
TRBJ2-7	once	TRBD1	TRBV5-4	TGTGCCAGCACTGGACAGGGGCTAAAAGAGCAGTACTTC	CASTGQGLKEQYF
TRBJ1-6	-	-	TRBV4-2	TGTGCCAGCAGCGAGGGCCCGATGGGCTCCTATAATTCACCCCTCCACTTT	CASSEGPMGSYNSPLHF
TRBJ2-1	few	TRBD2	TRBV28	TGTGCCAGCACTCCCTCGGGGGGGGCAGGGTACAATGAGCAGTTCTTC	CASTPSGGAGYNEQFF
TRBJ1-2	once	-	TRBV28	TGTGCCAGCCGCTCGGGGGGTGTCGGCTATGGCTACACCTTC	CASRSGGVGYGYTF
TRBJ2-2	-	-	TRBV3-1/TRBV3-2	TGTGCCAGCAGCCTGACAGTGAACACCGGGGAGCTGTTTTTT	CASSLTVNTGELFF